This T cell receptor beta chain was documented in a study of blood T cell repertoires in COVID-19. About the study: Material from acute and convalescent COVID-19 was sourced from the United States, Italy and Spain. Nucleic acid was either cDNA or gDNA, and it came from T cells, B-cell-depleted T cells, or PBMCs.

In Seattle, patients joined the study during active infection and were tracked longitudinally. This clone is a singleton in its sample. This CDR3 is 14 amino acids long. CDR1 and CDR2 from the germline V gene are KGHDR and SFDVKD. V lost 2 bases to trimming and J lost 4 bases, with 10 bases between them. Source study methods: Estimated nucleated cell counts came from reference gene primer amplification. Repertoires were generated with immunoSEQ multiplex PCR, while TCRdb's copy carries only in-frame clones and drops some. That table gives V, J and clone size, and the DNA gave D and trimming. The sample includes 150,000 to 200,000 clones, roughly 84% of them seen just once.

V is TRBV24-1 and J is TRBJ1-2; TRBD1 is a possible D gene (5 bases). The receptor's source is a man older than 75 with COVID-19, enrolled during active disease. The sequencing sample was made of peripheral blood. DNA of the CDR3: TGTGCCACCAGTGATTGGGGGGGGATCTATGGCTACACCTTC. This codes for CATSDWGGIYGYTF.